This is a list of T cell receptor beta chains from one sample in a study of spatial heterogeneity in lung cancer. TCRdb processed the 5' RACE reads anew with MiXCR; each CDR3 protein has one entry. Counted here are roughly 28,000 distinct CDR3 sequences, less than 9% occurring once; the ten biggest clones make up approximately 24%. The material was lung tumor tissue, obtained at surgery. The receptors originated from a male donor with early-stage non-small cell lung cancer. Each CDR3 is given with its conserved first and last residue.

>TRBV7-9
CASSRAGTGFQETQYF
>TRBV12-3/TRBV12-4
CASSLRATNTEAFF
>TRBV20-1
CSANAGGFTDTQYF
>TRBV12-3/TRBV12-4
CASSFYNEQFF
>TRBV15
CATGGRARSSYEQYF
>TRBV6-2/TRBV6-3
CASSSATGKLFF
>TRBV4-2
CASSHGTGNTEAFF
>TRBV18
CASSPEAGANTYGYTF
>TRBV6-5
CASSYSTGDGQPQHF
>TRBV4-2
CASSQVPGPESPLHF
>TRBV20-1
CSARLSEAFF
>TRBV20-1
CSARDGQSVGTQYF
>TRBV7-9
CASSWVRDTEAFF
>TRBV5-1
CASSLGGSLSGNTIYF
>TRBV28
CASSLTGAGTEAFF
>TRBV11-2
CASSLALGDTEAFF
>TRBV3-1
CASSQALGQGGISPSISF
>TRBV7-2
CASSSRGPGTGTDTQYF
>TRBV6-2/TRBV6-3
CASSYSTGGGHITDEQFF
>TRBV27
CASLGLRGADTQYF
>TRBV5-1
CASSGGQGATEKLFF
>TRBV28
CASSSRGQTSYEQYF
>TRBV12-3/TRBV12-4
CASSRVGGLAKNIQYF
>TRBV7-2
CASNDGQVGNEQFF
>TRBV28
CASRPWGHEQFF
>TRBV6-6
CASRIFYGYTF
>TRBV19
CASRTGGANVLTF
>TRBV28
CASSSPPTNTGELFF
>TRBV11-2
CASSFSILEHETQYF
>TRBV10-3
CAISAGLAGANSYNEQFF
>TRBV6-6
CASSYAWDRLINQPQHF
>TRBV24-1
CATSGTGHTGELFF
>TRBV19
CASSSPPGTGVTDTQYF
>TRBV15
CATSSGQGGGYEQYF
>TRBV7-9
CGAATNEKLFF
>TRBV4-1
CASSQDTGGRQPQHF
>TRBV20-1
CSALTSGGYEQYF
>TRBV4-3
CASSAQGGQPQHF
>TRBV18
CASSPPAGASTDTQYF
>TRBV28
CASSPGTGSNQPQHF